This T cell receptor (beta chain) was captured by sequencing in a study of response to subunit inactivated influenza vaccine. TCRdb used MiXCR to reprocess the RT-PCR reads, holding one entry per CDR3 protein. The table shows 500,000 to 600,000 distinct CDR3 sequences, with approximately 10% occurring only once. V lost 6 bases to trimming and J lost 3 bases, with 15 bases between them. The CDR3 runs 15 residues. Germline V gene sequence: CDR1 LNHDA, CDR2 SQIVND (reference sequence). The data were also submitted as part of a second study, on T cells expressing NK-cell markers. That study reports: The cDNA for TCR beta came from 5'RACE template switching with UMIs. Cells sorted as CD3+CD56+NKG2C+, CD3+CD56+NKG2C- and CD3+CD56-NKG2C+ T cells supplied the TCR beta repertoires. In a few donors, dominant clonotypes made up roughly 25-60.1% of CD3+CD56-NKG2C+ cells.

The source is a man in his fifties or sixties who received an inactivated influenza vaccine. The chain joins TRBV19 to TRBJ1-5, with D possibly TRBD1 on 6 matching bases. Sample: PBMCs from blood, taken on the day of vaccination. The CDR3: CASREVGQINQPQHF. CDR3 coding DNA: TGTGCCAGTAGAGAGGTTGGACAGATCAATCAGCCCCAGCATTTT.